A selection of T cell receptor beta chains follows, all from one sample in a study of neurological immune-mediated disorders. TCRdb analysed the 5' RACE reads with MiXCR anew, one entry per CDR3 protein. The data contain about 40,000 distinct CDR3 sequences, less than 15% of them singletons. The specimen sequenced was PBMCs. The receptors originated from a woman between 45 and 65 years old with HTLV-1-associated myelopathy (HAM/TSP). Both conserved end residues are part of each CDR3. The D gene is left open where the match is weak. Expanded clones get a size class; other rows say once, few or many, or leave the size out.

CDR3: CASSQDGLRGAGNEQFF
DNA: TGCGCCAGCAGCCAAGATGGGCTCCGGGGGGCGGGCAATGAGCAGTTCTTC
D: NA
size: many
V: TRBV4-3
J: TRBJ2-1

CDR3: CASSFQGLQYGYTF
DNA: TGTGCCAGCAGTTTCCAGGGGCTACAATATGGCTACACCTTC
D: NA
size: many
V: TRBV12-3/TRBV12-4
J: TRBJ1-2

CDR3: CASSFGGHSGSYNSPLHF
DNA: TGTGCCAGCAGTTTCGGGGGACATTCCGGCTCCTATAATTCACCCCTCCACTTT
D: NA
size: many
V: TRBV12-3/TRBV12-4
J: TRBJ1-6

CDR3: CSAPLGGGRNMYGYTF
DNA: TGCAGTGCACCTTTGGGGGGGGGGCGGAATATGTATGGCTACACCTTC
D: NA
size: many
V: TRBV20-1
J: TRBJ1-2

CDR3: CASSDQGAPGELFF
DNA: TGCGCCAGCAGCGACCAGGGGGCCCCCGGGGAGCTGTTTTTT
D: TRBD1
size: many
V: TRBV5-1
J: TRBJ2-2

CDR3: CSAQRDRGHEQYF
DNA: TGCAGTGCGCAACGGGACAGGGGGCACGAGCAGTACTTC
D: TRBD1
size: many
V: TRBV20-1
J: TRBJ2-7

CDR3: CSANPGQGGSNQPQHF
DNA: TGCAGTGCTAACCCCGGACAGGGAGGGAGCAATCAGCCCCAGCATTTT
D: TRBD1
size: many
V: TRBV20-1
J: TRBJ1-5

CDR3: CASSYGDARTETQYF
DNA: TGTGCCAGCAGTTACGGGGACGCCAGAACGGAGACCCAGTACTTC
D: NA
size: NA
V: TRBV6-2/TRBV6-3
J: TRBJ2-5

CDR3: CASRRTSGGTGELFF
DNA: TGTGCCAGCAGGCGGACTAGCGGGGGCACCGGGGAGCTGTTTTTT
D: TRBD2
size: many
V: TRBV12-3/TRBV12-4
J: TRBJ2-2

CDR3: CASSLAGFADTQYF
DNA: TGCGCCAGCAGCTTGGCAGGATTTGCAGATACGCAGTATTTT
D: NA
size: NA
V: TRBV5-1
J: TRBJ2-3

CDR3: CASSRDRENTEAFF
DNA: TGTGCCAGCTCGCGGGACAGGGAGAACACTGAAGCTTTCTTT
D: TRBD1
size: many
V: TRBV18
J: TRBJ1-1

CDR3: CSARDAQGSVENEQFF
DNA: TGCAGTGCTAGAGATGCCCAAGGTTCCGTGGAAAATGAGCAGTTCTTC
D: NA
size: many
V: TRBV20-1
J: TRBJ2-1

CDR3: CASSLRTSGYNDQFF
DNA: TGTGCCAGCAGCTTAAGGACTAGCGGTTACAATGATCAGTTCTTC
D: TRBD2
size: once
V: TRBV7-2
J: TRBJ2-1

CDR3: CASSLGTGSTEAFF
DNA: TGTGCCAGCAGCTTAGGGACAGGGAGCACTGAAGCTTTCTTT
D: TRBD1
size: many
V: TRBV7-9
J: TRBJ1-1

CDR3: CASTRGSGNSPLHF
DNA: TGTGCCAGCACCAGGGGATCTGGGAATTCACCCCTCCACTTT
D: NA
size: many
V: TRBV9
J: TRBJ1-6

CDR3: CASSTRRESQHNGYTF
DNA: TGTGCCAGCAGTACAAGGAGGGAGTCCCAACATAATGGCTACACCTTC
D: NA
size: many
V: TRBV7-2
J: TRBJ1-2

CDR3: CASSPWVYEQYF
DNA: TGTGCCAGCAGTCCTTGGGTGTACGAGCAGTACTTC
D: NA
size: many
V: TRBV2
J: TRBJ2-7